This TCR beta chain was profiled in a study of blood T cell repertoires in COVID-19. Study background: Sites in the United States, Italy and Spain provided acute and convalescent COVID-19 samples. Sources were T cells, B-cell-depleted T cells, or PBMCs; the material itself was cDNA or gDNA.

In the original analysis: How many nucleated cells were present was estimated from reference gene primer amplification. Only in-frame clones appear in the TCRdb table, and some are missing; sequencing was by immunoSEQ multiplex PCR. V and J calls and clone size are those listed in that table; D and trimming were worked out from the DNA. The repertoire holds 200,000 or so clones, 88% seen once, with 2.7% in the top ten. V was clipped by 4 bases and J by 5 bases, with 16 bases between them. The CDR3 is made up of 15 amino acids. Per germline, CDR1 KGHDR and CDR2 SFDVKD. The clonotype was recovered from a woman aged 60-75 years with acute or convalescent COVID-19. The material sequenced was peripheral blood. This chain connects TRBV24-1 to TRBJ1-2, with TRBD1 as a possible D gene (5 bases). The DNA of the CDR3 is TGTGCCACCAGTGACCCCGGCGGGACGGAGTATGGCTACACCTTC. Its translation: CATSDPGGTEYGYTF.